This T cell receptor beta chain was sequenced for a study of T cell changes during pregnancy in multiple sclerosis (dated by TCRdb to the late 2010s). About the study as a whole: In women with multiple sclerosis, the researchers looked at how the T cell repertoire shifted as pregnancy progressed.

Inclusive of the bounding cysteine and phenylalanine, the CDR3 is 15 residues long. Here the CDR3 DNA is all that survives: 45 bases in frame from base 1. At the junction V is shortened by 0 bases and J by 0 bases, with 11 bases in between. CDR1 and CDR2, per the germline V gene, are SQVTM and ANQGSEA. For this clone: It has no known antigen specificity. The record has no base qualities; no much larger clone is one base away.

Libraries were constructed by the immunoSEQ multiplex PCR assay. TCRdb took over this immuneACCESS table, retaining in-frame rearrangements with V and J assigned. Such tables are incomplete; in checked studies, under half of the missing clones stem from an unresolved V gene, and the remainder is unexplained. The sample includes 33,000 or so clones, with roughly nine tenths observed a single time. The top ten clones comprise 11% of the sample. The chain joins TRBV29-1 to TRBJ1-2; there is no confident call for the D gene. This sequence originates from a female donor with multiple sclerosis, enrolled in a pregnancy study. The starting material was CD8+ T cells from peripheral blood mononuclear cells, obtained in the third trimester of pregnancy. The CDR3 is CSVEDGSLANYGYTF. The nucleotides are TGCAGCGTTGAAGACGGAAGTCTAGCTAACTATGGCTACACCTTC.